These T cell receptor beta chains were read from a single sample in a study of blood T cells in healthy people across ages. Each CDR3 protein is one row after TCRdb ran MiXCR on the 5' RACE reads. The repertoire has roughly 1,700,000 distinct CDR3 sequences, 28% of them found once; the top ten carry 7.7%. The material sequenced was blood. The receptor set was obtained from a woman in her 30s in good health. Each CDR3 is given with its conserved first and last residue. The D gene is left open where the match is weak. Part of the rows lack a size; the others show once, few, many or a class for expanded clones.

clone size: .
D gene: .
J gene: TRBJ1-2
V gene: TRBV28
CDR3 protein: CACRSTGTSNYGYTF
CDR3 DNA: TGTGCCTGCAGGTCAACAGGGACCTCTAACTATGGCTACACCTTC

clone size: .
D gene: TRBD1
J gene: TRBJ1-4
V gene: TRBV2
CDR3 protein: CASRRDSLNEKLFF
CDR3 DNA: TGTGCCAGCAGGCGGGACAGCCTTAATGAAAAACTGTTTTTT

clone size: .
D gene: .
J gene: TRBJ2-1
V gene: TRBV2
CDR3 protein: CASSSSIEQFF
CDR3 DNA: TGTGCCAGCAGCTCCTCCATCGAGCAGTTCTTC

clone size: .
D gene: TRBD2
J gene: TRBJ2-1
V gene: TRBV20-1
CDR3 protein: CSARRVTSGGFDEQFF
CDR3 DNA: TGCAGTGCTAGAAGGGTTACTAGCGGGGGTTTCGATGAGCAGTTCTTC

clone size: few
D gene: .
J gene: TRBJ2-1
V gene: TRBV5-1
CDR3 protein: CASSLGWVSYNEQFF
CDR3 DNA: TGCGCCAGCAGCTTGGGTTGGGTCTCCTACAATGAGCAGTTCTTC

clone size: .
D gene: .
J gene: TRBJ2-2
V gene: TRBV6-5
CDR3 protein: CASRVPGTGELFF
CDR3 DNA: TGTGCCAGCAGGGTTCCTGGTACCGGGGAGCTGTTTTTT

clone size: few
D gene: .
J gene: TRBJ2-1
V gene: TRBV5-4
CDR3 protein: CASSLEARESYEQFF
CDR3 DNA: TGTGCCAGCAGCTTGGAAGCTCGAGAGTCCTACGAGCAGTTCTTC

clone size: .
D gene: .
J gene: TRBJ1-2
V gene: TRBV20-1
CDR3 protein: CSAPAQAHYGYTF
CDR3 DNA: TGCAGTGCTCCAGCCCAGGCGCACTATGGCTACACCTTC

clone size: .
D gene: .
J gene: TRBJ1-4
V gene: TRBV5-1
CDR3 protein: CASKNRRETNEKLFF
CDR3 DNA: TGCGCCAGCAAAAACCGCAGGGAAACTAATGAAAAACTGTTTTTT

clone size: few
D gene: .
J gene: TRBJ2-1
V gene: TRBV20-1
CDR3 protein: CSARDMGGSSYNEQFF
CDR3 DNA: TGCAGTGCTAGAGATATGGGTGGGAGCTCCTACAATGAGCAGTTCTTC

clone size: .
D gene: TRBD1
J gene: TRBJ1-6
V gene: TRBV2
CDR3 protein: CASKQGRDSPLHF
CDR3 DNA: TGTGCCAGCAAACAGGGGCGGGATTCACCCCTCCACTTT

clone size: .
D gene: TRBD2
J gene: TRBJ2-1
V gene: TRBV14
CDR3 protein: CASSPGLAGPFNEQFF
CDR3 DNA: TGTGCCAGCAGCCCCGGACTAGCGGGACCGTTCAATGAGCAGTTCTTC

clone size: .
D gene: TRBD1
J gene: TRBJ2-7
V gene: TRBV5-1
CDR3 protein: CASSLAFGTGVYEQYF
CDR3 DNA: TGCGCCAGCAGCTTGGCCTTCGGGACAGGGGTCTACGAGCAGTACTTC

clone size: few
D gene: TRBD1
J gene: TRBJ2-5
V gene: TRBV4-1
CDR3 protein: CASSHLIGTAVRTQYF
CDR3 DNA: TGCGCCAGCAGCCATCTTATAGGGACAGCCGTCAGGACCCAGTACTTC

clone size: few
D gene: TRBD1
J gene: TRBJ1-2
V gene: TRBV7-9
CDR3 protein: CASSPTEGAVNYGYTF
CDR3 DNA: TGTGCCAGCAGCCCCACGGAGGGGGCGGTCAACTATGGCTACACCTTC

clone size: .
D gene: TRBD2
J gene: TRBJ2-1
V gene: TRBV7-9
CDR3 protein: CASSPRSPGGPGEQFF
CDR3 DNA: TGTGCCAGCAGCCCCCGATCCCCGGGAGGGCCCGGTGAGCAGTTCTTC

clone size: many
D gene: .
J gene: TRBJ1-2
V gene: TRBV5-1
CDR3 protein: CASSLASSYLGDGYTF
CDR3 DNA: TGCGCCAGCAGCTTGGCTTCCAGTTACCTTGGGGATGGCTACACCTTC